The sequence of this TCR beta chain was determined in a study of cytomegalovirus exposure and HLA in healthy donors. Regarding the study as a whole: Researchers reported that three CMV-associated chains were confirmed in vitro as CMV antigen-specific. TCR beta V- and J-gene trimming, according to a later analysis, was linked to a missense DCLRE1C variant. Researchers left out some V segments, among them TRBV6-2 and TRBV6-3, as indistinguishable.

As for this clone: Its target is unknown.

A multiplex PCR was run with 60 Vbeta primers and 13 Jbeta primers. Sequencing used immunoSEQ multiplex PCR; TCRdb keeps in-frame clones, though not all of them. The data contain 95,000 to 150,000 clones, around three fifths of them singletons. CDR3 size: 14 residues. Germline lookup yields CDR1 MNHEY and CDR2 SVGAGI. The germline V and J ends were trimmed by 4 bases and 0 bases, with 7 bases remaining between them. The sample was PBMCs. The chain combines TRBV6-5 with TRBJ1-5, with D tentatively TRBD1 (5 bases). The TCR comes from a woman aged 35 to 49 in good health and CMV-seropositive. This CDR3 is CASSFDSSNQPQHF. The CDR3 bases are TGTGCCAGCAGTTTTGACAGTAGCAATCAGCCCCAGCATTTT.